The 13 T cell receptor beta chains below were found in one sample sequenced in a study of T-cell memory formation after mild COVID-19. TCRdb itself ran the 5' RACE reads through MiXCR, one entry per CDR3 protein. In the table there are approximately 300,000 distinct CDR3 sequences, around 15% of which are singletons. Sequenced: PBMCs or a T cell subset sorted from them (not recorded which). These receptors all stem from a man between 18 and 29 years old who had mild COVID-19 (a few samples of this study predate the infection). Cell type and time point are not known.

This clonotype was detected a few times. This chain links TRBV5-1 with TRBJ2-2; 7 positions match TRBD1. V shed 0 bases and J 0 bases; nucleotides not matched to a gene: 5. Germline assignment: CDR1 SGHRS and CDR2 YFSETQ. This CDR3 spans 17 amino acids. CDR3 in amino acids: CASSLETQGANTGELFF. The CDR3 nucleotides are TGCGCCAGCAGCTTGGAGACTCAGGGGGCGAACACCGGGGAGCTGTTTTTT.

This clonotype was observed a handful of times. The genes are TRBV25-1 and TRBJ2-1; 7 bases fit TRBD2. V was clipped by 5 bases and J by 7 bases; unmatched bases: 14. CDR1 is MGHDK and CDR2 is SYGVNS in the germline V gene. CDR3 length: 16 residues. CDR3 protein: CASSPHSGVAWNEQFF. CDR3 bases: TGTGCCAGCAGTCCCCACAGCGGGGTCGCCTGGAATGAGCAGTTCTTC.

The chain uses TRBV7-3 and TRBJ2-3; 8 nucleotides agree with TRBD2. This CDR3 spans 15 amino acids. Trimming cost V 4 bases and J 1 base; bases outside gene matches: 4. The germline V gene encodes CDR1 SGHTA and CDR2 FQGTGA. CDR3 sequence (DNA): TGTGCCAGCAGCTCCCAGCGGGGGCGCACAGATACGCAGTATTTT. Its protein is CASSSQRGRTDTQYF. Drawing the rest from reference TRBV7-3 and TRBJ2-3, the complete variable domain is GAGVSQTPSNKVTEKGKYVELRCDPISGHTALYWYRQSLGQGPEFLIYFQGTGAADDSGLPNDRFFAVRPEGSVSTLKIQRTERGDSAVYLCASSSQRGRTDTQYFGPGTRLTVL.

This sequence joins TRBV10-3 and TRBJ2-3, with 9 bases aligning to TRBD2. Per the germline V gene, CDR1 is ENHRY and CDR2 is SYGVKD. Trimming took 0 bases from V and 4 from J; bases not matched to a gene: 8. The CDR3 sequence is 17 residues long. The DNA of the CDR3 is TGTGCCATCAGTGAGTCGATAGGCGGGGGGGCCGCAGATACGCAGTATTTT. Residues: CAISESIGGGAADTQYF.

The chain employs TRBV15 and TRBJ1-5; D is ambiguous. CDR1 LNHNV and CDR2 YYDKDF come from the germline V gene (reference sequence). V was pared by 1 base and J by 0 bases, with 7 bases between. CDR3 length equals 15 residues. This chain's CDR3 is CATSRVGNSNQPQHF. The CDR3 DNA is TGTGCCACCAGCAGAGTGGGAAATAGCAATCAGCCCCAGCATTTT.

The chain is built from TRBV18 and TRBJ2-6; D is undetermined. The CDR3 is 14 amino acids. Germline assignment: CDR1 KGHSH and CDR2 LQKENI. The germline V and J ends were trimmed by 3 bases and 1 base, with 4 bases remaining between them. CDR3 coding DNA: TGTGCCAGCTCACCGGAATCTGGGGCCAACGTCCTGACTTTC. It encodes CASSPESGANVLTF.

This clonotype was counted a few times. The chain uses TRBV7-3 and TRBJ2-3; no clear D gene. Trimming left V 2 bases short and J 6 bases short, with 9 bases between. The CDR3 has 13 residues. Germline V lookup: CDR1 SGHTA, CDR2 FQGTGA. The CDR3 coding sequence is TGTGCCAGCAGCTTACGTATAACCGATACGCAGTATTTT. Protein sequence: CASSLRITDTQYF.

The gene calls are TRBV5-1 and TRBJ2-1; possibly TRBD1 for D (6 bases). The CDR3 spans 14 residues. V shed 0 bases and J shed 5 bases, with 9 bases lying between them. Per germline, CDR1 SGHRS and CDR2 YFSETQ. The CDR3 DNA reads TGCGCCAGCAGCTTGGGCTGGACAGACAATGAGCAGTTCTTC. Translation gives CASSLGWTDNEQFF.

This clonotype has a count of ten or more. The genes are TRBV7-3 and TRBJ1-1; D perhaps matches TRBD1 (5 bases). Germline loops: CDR1 SGHTA, CDR2 FQGTGA. The CDR3 totals 13 residues. V was clipped by 10 bases and J by 2 bases, with 14 bases between them. The CDR3 nucleotides are TGTGCCACCTTAGGACACGCTAACACTGAAGCTTTCTTT. It codes for CATLGHANTEAFF.

V gene TRBV11-2 combines with J gene TRBJ2-3, with TRBD2 as a possible D gene (6 bases). Trimming took 4 bases from V and 3 from J, leaving 14 bases between them. The CDR3 is 15 residues long. Germline V lookup: CDR1 SGHAT, CDR2 FQNNGV. The CDR3 DNA follows: TGTGCCAGCAGCTCAGGCGGGGATCGAACAGATACGCAGTATTTT. This sequence encodes CASSSGGDRTDTQYF.

The rearrangement joins TRBV10-3 to TRBJ1-3; weak D call: TRBD1 (6 bases). Trimming shortened V by 6 bases and J by 4 bases, and 10 bases separated the two germline ends. CDR1 and CDR2 from the germline V gene are ENHRY and SYGVKD. The length of the CDR3 is 13 residues. This CDR3 reads CAIRRTDGNTIYF. The CDR3 bases are TGTGCCATCAGACGGACAGACGGAAACACCATATATTTT.

V gene TRBV7-9 combines with J gene TRBJ2-3; 8 nucleotides agree with TRBD2. With 5 bases clipped from V and 3 bases from J, the junction kept 7 bases outside the gene matches. Looked up from germline, CDR1 is SEHNR and CDR2 is FQNEAQ (reference sequence). CDR3 length: 15 residues. CDR3 nucleotide sequence: TGTGCCAGCAGCCCTCGCCCTAGCGGGACAGATACGCAGTATTTT. Its translation: CASSPRPSGTDTQYF.

In its sample, this clonotype was seen a few times. V and J are TRBV6-1 and TRBJ1-1; 7 nucleotides match TRBD1. V gave up 2 bases and J gave up 2 bases; unmatched junction bases: 5. Germline values: CDR1 MNHNS, CDR2 SASEGT. The CDR3 runs 15 residues. Here the CDR3 reads CASSEKGTANTEAFF. CDR3 coding DNA: TGTGCCAGCAGTGAAAAGGGGACAGCTAACACTGAAGCTTTCTTT.